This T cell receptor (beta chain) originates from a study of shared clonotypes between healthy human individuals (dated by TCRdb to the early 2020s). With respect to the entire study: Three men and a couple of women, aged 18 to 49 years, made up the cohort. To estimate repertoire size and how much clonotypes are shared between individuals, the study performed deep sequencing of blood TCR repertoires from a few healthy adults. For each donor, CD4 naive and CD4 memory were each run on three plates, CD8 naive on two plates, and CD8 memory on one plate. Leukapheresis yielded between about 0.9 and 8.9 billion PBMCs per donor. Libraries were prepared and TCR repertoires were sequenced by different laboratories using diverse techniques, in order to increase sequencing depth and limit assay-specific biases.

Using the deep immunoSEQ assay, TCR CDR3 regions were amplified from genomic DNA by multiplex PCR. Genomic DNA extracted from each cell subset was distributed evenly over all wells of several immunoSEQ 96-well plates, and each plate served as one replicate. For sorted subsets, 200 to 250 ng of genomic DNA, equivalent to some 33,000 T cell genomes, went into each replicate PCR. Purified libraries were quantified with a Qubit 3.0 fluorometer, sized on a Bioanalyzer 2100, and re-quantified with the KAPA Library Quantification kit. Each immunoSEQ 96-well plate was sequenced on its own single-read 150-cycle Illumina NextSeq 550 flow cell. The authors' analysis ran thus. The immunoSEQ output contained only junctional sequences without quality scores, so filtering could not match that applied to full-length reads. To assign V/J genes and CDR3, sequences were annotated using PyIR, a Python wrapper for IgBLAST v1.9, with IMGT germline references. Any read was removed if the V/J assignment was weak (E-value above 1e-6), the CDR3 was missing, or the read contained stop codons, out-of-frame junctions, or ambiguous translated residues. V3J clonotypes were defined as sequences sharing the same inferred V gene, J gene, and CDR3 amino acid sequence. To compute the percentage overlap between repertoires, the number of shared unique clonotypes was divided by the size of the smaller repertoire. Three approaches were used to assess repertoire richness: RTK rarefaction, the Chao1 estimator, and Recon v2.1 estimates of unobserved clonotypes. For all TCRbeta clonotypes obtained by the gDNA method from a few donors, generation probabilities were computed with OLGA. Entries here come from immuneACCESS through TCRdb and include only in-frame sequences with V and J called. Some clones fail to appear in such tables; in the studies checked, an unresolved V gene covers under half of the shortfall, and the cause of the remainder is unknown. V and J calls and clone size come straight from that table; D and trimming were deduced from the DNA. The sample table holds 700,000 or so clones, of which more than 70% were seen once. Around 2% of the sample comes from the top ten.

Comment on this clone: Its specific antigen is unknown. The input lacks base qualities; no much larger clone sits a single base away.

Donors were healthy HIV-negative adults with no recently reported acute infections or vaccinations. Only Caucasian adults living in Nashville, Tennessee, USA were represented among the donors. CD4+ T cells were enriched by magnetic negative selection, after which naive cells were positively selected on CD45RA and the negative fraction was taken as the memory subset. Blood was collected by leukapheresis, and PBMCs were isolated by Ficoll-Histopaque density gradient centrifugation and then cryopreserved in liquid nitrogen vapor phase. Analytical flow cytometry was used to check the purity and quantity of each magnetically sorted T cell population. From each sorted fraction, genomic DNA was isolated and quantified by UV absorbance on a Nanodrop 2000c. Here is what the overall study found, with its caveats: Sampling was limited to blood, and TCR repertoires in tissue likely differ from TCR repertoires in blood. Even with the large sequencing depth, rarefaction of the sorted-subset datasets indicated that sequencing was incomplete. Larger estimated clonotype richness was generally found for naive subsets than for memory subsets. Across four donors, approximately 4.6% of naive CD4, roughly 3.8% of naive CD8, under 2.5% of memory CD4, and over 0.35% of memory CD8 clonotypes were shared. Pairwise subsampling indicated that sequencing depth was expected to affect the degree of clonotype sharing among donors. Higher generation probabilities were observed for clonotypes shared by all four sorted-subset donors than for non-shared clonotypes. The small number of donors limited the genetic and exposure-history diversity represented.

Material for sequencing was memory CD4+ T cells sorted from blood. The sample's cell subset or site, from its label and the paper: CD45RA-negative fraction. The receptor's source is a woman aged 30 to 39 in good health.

For the CDR3, the sequence is CAWSGGASRGYTF. The nucleotide sequence reads TGTGCCTGGTCAGGGGGCGCCTCTCGGGGCTACACCTTC. The chain employs TRBV30 and TRBJ1-2; the junction holds 8 bases that match TRBD1. From V the trimming removes 5 bases and from J it removes 8 bases, while the gene matches leave 10 bases of the junction unaccounted for. The CDR1 and CDR2 encoded by the germline V gene (reference sequence) are GTSNPN and SVGIG. Taken from cysteine to phenylalanine, the CDR3 has 13 residues. The CDR3 DNA has 39 bases and is translated from base 1. Where the CDR3 stops, the reference TRBV30 and TRBJ1-2 genes take over; the full variable domain is SQTIHQWPATLVQPVGSPLSLECTVEGTSNPNLYWYRQAAGRGLQLLFYSVGIGQISSEVPQNLSASRPQDRQFILSSKKLLLSDSGFYLCAWSGGASRGYTFGSGTRLTVV.